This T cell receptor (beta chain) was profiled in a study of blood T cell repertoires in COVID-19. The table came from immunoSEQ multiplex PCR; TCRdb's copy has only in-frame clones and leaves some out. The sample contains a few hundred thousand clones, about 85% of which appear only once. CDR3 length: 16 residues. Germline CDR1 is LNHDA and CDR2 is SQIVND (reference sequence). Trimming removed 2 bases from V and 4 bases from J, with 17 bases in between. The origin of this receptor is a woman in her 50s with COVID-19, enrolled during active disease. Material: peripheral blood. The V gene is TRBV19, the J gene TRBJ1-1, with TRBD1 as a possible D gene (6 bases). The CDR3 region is CASSISGTLDGTEAFF. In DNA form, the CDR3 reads TGTGCCAGTAGTATAAGCGGGACACTTGACGGCACTGAAGCTTTCTTT.